This TCR beta chain is from a study of OX40 agonist ivuxolimab in advanced cancers. With respect to the entire study: Ivuxolimab was a fully human IgG2 agonistic monoclonal antibody targeting the costimulatory receptor OX40 (CD134). Intravenous ivuxolimab was administered to patients every 2 weeks at six dose levels: 0.01, 0.1, 0.3, 1.5, 3 and 10 mg/kg. Among the 50 to 55 dose-escalation patients, around 19 had hepatocellular carcinoma, approximately 15 melanoma, 9 renal cell carcinoma and 9 head and neck cancer. The dose-escalation cohort was about 83% male with a mean age of approximately 60 years, ranging from roughly 20 to 85. Prior anti-PD-1, anti-PD-L1 or anti-CTLA-4 therapy was permitted, and checkpoint inhibitors had been received by less than 45% of dose-escalation patients. Partial responses occurred in three dose-escalation patients, of whom one had hepatocellular carcinoma and two had cutaneous melanoma. Peripheral TCRbeta sequencing was intended to test whether TCR sequence diversity was altered and clonal T-cell expansion was caused by ivuxolimab. The paper reports the monotherapy dose-escalation portion (N of about 54 patients) of the phase I ivuxolimab trial.

A remark on this clone: Its recognized antigen is unknown. There are no base qualities to consult, and no much larger clone falls within one base.

To sequence the TCRbeta CDR3 region, genomic DNA was isolated from the sorted cells. The immunoSEQ Assay was used for sequencing of TCRbeta CDR3 regions. TCRdb carries this immuneACCESS record with in-frame sequences only. Its versions omit some clonotypes, under half of them owing to an unresolved V gene in the studies checked, with the rest unexplained. Here the sample has some 80,000 clones; 94% occur a single time. In total, the top ten clones hold about 20% of the sample. Overall study results and their limits: At doses of 0.1 to 3.0 mg/kg, clonal expansion of both CD4+ and CD8+ T cells in blood was seen between baseline and week 6. After ivuxolimab, expanded clones were on average more numerous among CD8+ T cells than among CD4+ T cells. Antigen specificity was not determined for the clonally expanded peripheral T cells. Partial responders in the 0.1-3.0 mg/kg groups had among the lowest normalized peripheral clonal expansion, especially among CD8+ T cells. Low levels of normalized T-cell clonal expansion were also seen in some nonresponding patients.

Trimming takes 1 base from V and 5 bases from J, and the germline ends sit 17 bases apart. CDR1 GTSNPN and CDR2 SVGIG are derived from the germline V gene (reference sequence). The CDR3 measures 15 amino acids from cysteine to phenylalanine. Left in the record is the CDR3 DNA by itself, 45 bases read in frame from the first base. Patients with autoimmune disease history or receiving systemic immunosuppression were excluded from the trial. Peripheral blood for TCR sequencing was drawn from every dose cohort at baseline, at cycle 4 day 1 and at cycle 7 day 1. The samples were drawn from a first-in-human, open-label, multicenter phase I dose-escalation trial of ivuxolimab. Adults with locally advanced or metastatic head and neck squamous cell, hepatocellular, melanoma or renal cell carcinoma were enrolled in the trial. CD4+ and CD8+ T cells were sorted separately from peripheral blood before TCR sequencing.

Recombination connected TRBV30 to TRBJ2-5, with the D assignment possibly TRBD1 or TRBD2, given 6 matching bases for each. The source of this sequence is an adult with an advanced solid tumor such as melanoma, head and neck, liver or kidney cancer. The sequencing here drew on CD4+ or CD8+ T cells sorted from blood, taken in a trial of the OX40 agonist ivuxolimab. The DNA is TGTGCCTGGAGTGGGATGTGGGGGGCTAGGGAGACCCAGTACTTC. The resulting protein is CAWSGMWGARETQYF.